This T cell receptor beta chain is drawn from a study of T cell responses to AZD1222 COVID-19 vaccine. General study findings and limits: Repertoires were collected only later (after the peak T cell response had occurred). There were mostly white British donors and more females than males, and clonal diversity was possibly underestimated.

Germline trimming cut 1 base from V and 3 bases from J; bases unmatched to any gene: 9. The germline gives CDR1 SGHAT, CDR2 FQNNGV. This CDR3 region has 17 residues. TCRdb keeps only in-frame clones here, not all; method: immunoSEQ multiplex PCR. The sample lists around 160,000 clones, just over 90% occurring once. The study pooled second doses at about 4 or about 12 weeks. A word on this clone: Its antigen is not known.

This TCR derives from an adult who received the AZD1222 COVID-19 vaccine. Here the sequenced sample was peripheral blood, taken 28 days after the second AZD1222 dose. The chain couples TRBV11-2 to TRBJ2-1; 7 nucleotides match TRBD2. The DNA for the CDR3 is TGTGCCAGCAGCTTAGTATCGGGGCGGGGGAGCTACAATGAGCAGTTCTTC. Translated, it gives CASSLVSGRGSYNEQFF.